A selection of T cell receptor beta chains follows, all from one sample in a study of pediatric ulcerative colitis. The table came from immunoSEQ multiplex PCR; TCRdb's copy has only in-frame clones and leaves some out. This table holds some 60,000 clones, 77% found once. Material: blood. These receptors were obtained from a boy younger than 18 with moderate ulcerative colitis. CDR3s include the opening cysteine and the closing phenylalanine or tryptophan. A D gene is named only where the DNA matches it firmly. Clone size is not always given. Where it is, it says once, few, many or a class for expanded clones.

j_call cdr3_length v_call clone_size d_call cdr3_aa cdr3_nt
TRBJ2-7 15 TRBV5-1 - - CASSLGRSGGGEQYF TGCGCCAGCAGCTTGGGACGGAGTGGAGGGGGCGAGCAGTACTTC
TRBJ2-1 15 TRBV2 - TRBD2 CASSVTSGIRNEQFF TGTGCCAGCAGTGTCACTAGCGGGATACGGAATGAGCAGTTCTTC
TRBJ2-7 14 TRBV4-1 - - CASSPEDQPYEQYF TGCGCCAGCAGCCCAGAGGACCAACCCTACGAGCAGTACTTC
TRBJ2-5 16 TRBV4-2 - TRBD2 CASSRTSGGVQETQYF TGTGCCAGCAGCCGAACTAGCGGGGGAGTACAAGAGACCCAGTACTTC
TRBJ1-1 15 TRBV5-1 - - CASSPYRVQNTEAFF TGCGCCAGCAGCCCCTACAGGGTTCAGAACACTGAAGCTTTCTTT
TRBJ2-7 15 TRBV5-5 - - CASSPGNPIAVEQYF TGTGCCAGCAGCCCCGGTAACCCAATCGCCGTCGAGCAGTACTTC
TRBJ1-3 15 TRBV6-5 - TRBD1 CASSSEDRGGNTIYF TGTGCCAGCAGTTCCGAAGACAGGGGAGGAAACACCATATATTTT
TRBJ2-7 16 TRBV5-1 - - CASSTGHRDGTYEQYF TGCGCCAGCAGCACCGGACACCGGGACGGAACCTACGAGCAGTACTTC
TRBJ1-5 13 TRBV6-1 - - CASSDRVNQPQHF TGTGCCAGCAGTGATCGGGTGAATCAGCCCCAGCATTTT
TRBJ1-2 16 TRBV19 - - CASSRKVGTVEYGYTF TGTGCCAGTAGTCGAAAGGTGGGGACGGTCGAATATGGCTACACCTTC
TRBJ2-3 14 TRBV6-1 - TRBD2 CAITGAAGVDTQYF TGTGCCATCACCGGAGCCGCGGGAGTAGATACGCAGTATTTT
TRBJ1-1 14 TRBV27 - TRBD1 CASRTGTVDTEAFF TGTGCCAGCAGGACAGGGACGGTGGACACTGAAGCTTTCTTT
TRBJ2-7 14 TRBV5-1 - - CASSLDGGRLEQYF TGCGCCAGCAGCTTGGATGGGGGCCGCCTCGAGCAGTACTTC
TRBJ2-7 15 TRBV7-7 - TRBD2 CASSLEASGTYEQYF TGTGCCAGCAGCTTGGAAGCTAGCGGGACATACGAGCAGTACTTC
TRBJ1-2 17 TRBV28 once - CASSPFGGPSLIYGYTF TGTGCCAGCAGTCCCTTTGGGGGACCCTCTTTAATTTATGGCTACACCTTC
TRBJ2-6 15 TRBV9 - - CASRGVSSGANVLTF TGTGCCAGCAGGGGTGTGAGTTCTGGGGCCAACGTCCTGACTTTC